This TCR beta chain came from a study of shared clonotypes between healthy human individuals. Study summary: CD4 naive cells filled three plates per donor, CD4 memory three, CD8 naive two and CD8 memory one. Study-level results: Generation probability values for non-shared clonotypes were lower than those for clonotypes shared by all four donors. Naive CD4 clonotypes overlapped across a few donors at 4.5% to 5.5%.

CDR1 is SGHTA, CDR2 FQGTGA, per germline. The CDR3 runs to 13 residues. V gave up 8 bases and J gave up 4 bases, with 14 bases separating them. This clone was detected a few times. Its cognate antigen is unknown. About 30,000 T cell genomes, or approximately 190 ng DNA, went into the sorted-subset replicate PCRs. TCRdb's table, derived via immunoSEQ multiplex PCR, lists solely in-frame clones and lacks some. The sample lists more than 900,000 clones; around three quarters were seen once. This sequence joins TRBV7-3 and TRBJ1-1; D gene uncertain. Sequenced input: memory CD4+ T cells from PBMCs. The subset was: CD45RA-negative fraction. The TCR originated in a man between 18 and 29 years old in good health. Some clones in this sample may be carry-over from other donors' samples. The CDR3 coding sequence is TGTGCCAGCTCCAAAAGTCCGGGCACTGAAGCTTTCTTT. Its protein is CASSKSPGTEAFF.